This T cell receptor (beta chain) was captured in a study of cytomegalovirus exposure and HLA in healthy donors. With V trimmed by 0 bases and J by 4 bases, 3 bases remained unmatched. Germline V gives CDR1 SGHVS, CDR2 FQNEAQ. CDR3 size: 16 residues. Sequenced by immunoSEQ multiplex PCR; TCRdb stores in-frame clones only, minus some. This table holds 250,000 to 300,000 clones, 85% to 90% found once. This receptor was taken from a woman aged 18 to 35 in good health and CMV-seronegative. The genes are TRBV7-8 and TRBJ2-3, with TRBD2 matching 11 bases. Sequencing was carried out using PBMCs. The DNA for the CDR3 is TGTGCCAGCAGCTTAGCGCTTAGCGGGGGGGCAGATACGCAGTATTTT. It codes for CASSLALSGGADTQYF.